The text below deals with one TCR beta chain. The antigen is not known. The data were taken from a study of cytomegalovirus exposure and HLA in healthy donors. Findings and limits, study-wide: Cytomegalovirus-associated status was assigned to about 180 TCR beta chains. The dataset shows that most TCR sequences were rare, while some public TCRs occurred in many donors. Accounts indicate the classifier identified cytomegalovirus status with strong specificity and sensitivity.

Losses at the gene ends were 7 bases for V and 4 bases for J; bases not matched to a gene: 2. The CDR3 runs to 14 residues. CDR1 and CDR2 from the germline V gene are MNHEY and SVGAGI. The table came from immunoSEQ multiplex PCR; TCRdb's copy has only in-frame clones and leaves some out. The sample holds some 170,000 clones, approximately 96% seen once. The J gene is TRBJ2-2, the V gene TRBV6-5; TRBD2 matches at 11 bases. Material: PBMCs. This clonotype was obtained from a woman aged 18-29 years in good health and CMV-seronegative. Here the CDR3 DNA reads TGTGCCAGCACTCTAGCGGGGGGCACCGGGGAGCTGTTTTTT. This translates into CASTLAGGTGELFF.